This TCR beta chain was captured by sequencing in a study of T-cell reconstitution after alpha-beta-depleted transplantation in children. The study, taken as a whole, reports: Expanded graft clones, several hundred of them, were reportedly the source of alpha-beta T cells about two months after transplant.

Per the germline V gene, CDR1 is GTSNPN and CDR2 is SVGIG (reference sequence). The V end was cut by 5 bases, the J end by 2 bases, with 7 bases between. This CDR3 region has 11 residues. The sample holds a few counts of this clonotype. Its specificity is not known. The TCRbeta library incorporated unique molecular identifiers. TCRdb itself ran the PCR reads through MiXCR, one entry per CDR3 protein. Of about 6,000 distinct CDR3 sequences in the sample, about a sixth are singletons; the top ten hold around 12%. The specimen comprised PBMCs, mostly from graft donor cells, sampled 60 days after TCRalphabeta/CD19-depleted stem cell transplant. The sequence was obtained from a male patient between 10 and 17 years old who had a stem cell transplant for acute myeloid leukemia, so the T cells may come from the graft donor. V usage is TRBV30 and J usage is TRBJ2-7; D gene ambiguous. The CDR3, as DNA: TGTGCCTGGGGAAAGACCTACGAGCAGTACTTC. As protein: CAWGKTYEQYF.